This T cell receptor (beta chain) was profiled in a study of identical twins. Findings of the study overall: In zero-insertion analyses, partial confounding could arise from invariant MAIT and iNKT cells.

All donors were healthy Caucasians. TCRdb fed the 5' RACE reads into MiXCR, producing one record per CDR3 protein. The profile shows 550,000 to 800,000 distinct CDR3 sequences, just over 7% of them singletons. For this clonotype: The antigen is unknown.

This CDR3 spans 17 amino acids. V dropped 1 base and J dropped 1 base, with 16 bases sitting between them. Germline CDR1 reads SNHLY; CDR2 reads FYNNEI. This same sample was also part of a study on yellow fever vaccine responses in identical twins. As that report states: Reportedly, twins' vaccine T cell responses looked partly convergent and partly personalized.

What was sequenced was PBMCs. This chain joins TRBV2 and TRBJ2-5; D is tentatively TRBD1 or TRBD2 (5 bases each). The TCR comes from a woman under 30 in good health. CDR3 sequence reads: CASSEVPTEGTQETQYF. The CDR3 DNA follows: TGTGCCAGCAGTGAAGTCCCAACAGAGGGGACCCAAGAGACCCAGTACTTC.